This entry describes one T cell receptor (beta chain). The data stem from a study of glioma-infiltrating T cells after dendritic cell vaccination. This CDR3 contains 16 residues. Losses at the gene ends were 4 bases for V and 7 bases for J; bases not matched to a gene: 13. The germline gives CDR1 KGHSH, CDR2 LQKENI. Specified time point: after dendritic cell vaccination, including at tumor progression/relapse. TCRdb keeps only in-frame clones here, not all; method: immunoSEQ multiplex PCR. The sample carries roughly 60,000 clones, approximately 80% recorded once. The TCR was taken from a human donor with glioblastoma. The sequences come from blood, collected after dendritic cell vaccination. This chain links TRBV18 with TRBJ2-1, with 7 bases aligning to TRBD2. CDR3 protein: CASSRVDLGRGNEQFF. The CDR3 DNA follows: TGTGCCAGCTCACGAGTGGATCTTGGGCGGGGGAATGAGCAGTTCTTC.